This TCR beta chain was sequenced during a study of T-cell reconstitution after alpha-beta-depleted transplantation in children. In this sample, this clonotype turned up a few times. The antigen is undetermined. General study results and limits: Reportedly, roughly two months post-transplant, alpha-beta T cells arose from several hundred expanded graft clones.

TCRbeta library construction was performed incorporating unique molecular identifiers. Using its own MiXCR run on the PCR reads, TCRdb lists one record per CDR3 protein. The table lists just over 200,000 distinct CDR3 sequences, roughly 8.1% of them singletons. The origin of this receptor is a male patient aged 2 to 9 who had a stem cell transplant for acute myeloid leukemia, so the T cells may come from the graft donor. This material consisted of PBMCs, mostly from graft donor cells, taken 360 days after TCRalphabeta/CD19-depleted stem cell transplant.

CDR3 residues: CASSGTGGLAGDTQYF. The CDR3 DNA follows: TGTGCCAGCAGCGGGACAGGGGGTCTAGCCGGAGATACGCAGTATTTT. The J gene is TRBJ2-3, the V gene TRBV9; the match to TRBD1 covers 10 bases. Germline CDR1 SGDLS, CDR2 YYNGEE. CDR3 length: 16 residues. The J segment lost 5 bases and the V segment lost 3 bases, leaving 9 bases of the junction unmatched.